The 13 T cell receptor beta chains below were found in one sample sequenced in a study of beta chain features in type 1 diabetes. Reverse transcription of all isolated RNA meant that expressed TCRB transcripts were sequenced. Assay used: immunoSEQ multiplex PCR; TCRdb lists only in-frame clones, some missing. The sample has under 850,000 clones, under 15% seen once. Study-level results: Significant though moderate, a shortening of TCRB CDR3s appeared in all four CD4+ subsets of Type 1 diabetes patients.

These receptors are not linked to any known antigen. Sample: naive CD4+ T cells from blood. The receptors stem from a man younger than 30 with type 1 diabetes.

This clone was seen a handful of times. The J gene is TRBJ2-2, the V gene TRBV6-6, with 9 bases lining up with TRBD2. The J segment lost 6 bases and the V segment lost 6 bases, leaving 5 bases of the junction unmatched. The CDR3 covers 14 residues. The germline V gene encodes CDR1 MNHNY and CDR2 SVGAGI (reference sequence). Here the CDR3 DNA reads TGTGCCAGCAGACCGAGACTAGCGGCCGGGGAGCTGTTTTTT. The encoded protein is CASRPRLAAGELFF.

V is TRBV5-4 and J is TRBJ2-1, with 9 bases identical to TRBD1. This CDR3 spans 15 amino acids. The germline CDR1 and CDR2 sequences are SGHNT and YYREEE (reference sequence). V dropped 4 bases and J dropped 15; count of bases not matched to a gene: 17. In DNA form, the CDR3 reads TGTGCCAGCAGCACGGATACAGGGGGCCCCCTCGGAGGGTTCTTC. Translating gives CASSTDTGGPLGGFF.

A few counts support this clone. This chain joins TRBV11-2 and TRBJ1-5; perhaps TRBD1 as D (5 bases). Germline V gene data show CDR1 as SGHAT and CDR2 as FQNNGV. The CDR3 loop spans 15 amino acids. V was clipped by 2 bases and J by 0 bases, with 8 bases between them. The chain's CDR3 is CASSLMQGSNQPQHF. The CDR3, as DNA: TGTGCCAGCAGCTTAATGCAGGGTAGCAATCAGCCCCAGCATTTT.

The table lists this clone with a few counts. The V gene is TRBV2, the J gene TRBJ1-4; a weak D match, TRBD1 (5 bases). This CDR3 comprises 12 residues. Germline CDR1 is SNHLY and CDR2 is FYNNEI. Trimming removed 4 bases at V and 7 bases at J, with 7 bases between. CDR3 in DNA: TGTGCCAGCAGTGGACAGCCTGAAAAACTGTTTTTT. Encoded protein: CASSGQPEKLFF. The full variable domain, with the rest looked up from reference TRBV2 and TRBJ1-4, is EPEVTQTPSHQVTQMGQEVILRCVPISNHLYFYWYRQILGQKVEFLVSFYNNEISEKSEIFDDQFSVERPDGSNFTLKIRSTKLEDSAMYFCASSGQPEKLFFGSGTQLSVL.

The V and J genes are TRBV19 and TRBJ1-1; D is unresolved. CDR3 length equals 15 residues. Germline CDR1 reads LNHDA; CDR2 reads SQIVND (reference sequence). Trimming cost V 2 bases and J 2 bases, with 12 bases left between them. This CDR3 reads CASSIRTGGNTEAFF. CDR3 sequence (DNA): TGTGCCAGTAGTATAAGGACCGGCGGAAACACTGAAGCTTTCTTT.

This sequence joins TRBV18 and TRBJ1-1, with TRBD1 identical over 7 bases. Germline V gives CDR1 KGHSH, CDR2 LQKENI. This CDR3 is built from 13 residues. V was pared by 1 base and J by 7 bases, with 3 bases of the junction left unmatched. The CDR3 protein is CASSPRDSREAFF. The CDR3 nucleotides are TGTGCCAGCTCACCACGGGACAGCCGTGAAGCTTTCTTT.

V gene TRBV9 combines with J gene TRBJ1-2; 7 nucleotides line up with TRBD1. Germline values: CDR1 SGDLS, CDR2 YYNGEE. This CDR3 is 15 amino acids long. V shed 3 bases and J 2 bases; nucleotides not matched to a gene: 7. CDR3 sequence: CASSETTRGNYGYTF. CDR3 nucleotide sequence: TGTGCCAGCAGCGAAACTACCAGGGGGAACTATGGCTACACCTTC.

This clone was seen only a few times. V usage is TRBV7-3 and J usage is TRBJ2-2; 8 positions agree with TRBD1. Germline V gene data show CDR1 as SGHTA and CDR2 as FQGTGA. The V segment lost 5 bases and the J segment 3 bases; nucleotides outside the gene matches: 5. The CDR3 runs 15 residues. CDR3 nucleotide sequence: TGTGCCAGCAGCCCCAGGGGGCTCGACACCGGGGAGCTGTTTTTT. This sequence encodes CASSPRGLDTGELFF.

In its sample, this clone was seen a few times. The V gene is TRBV5-4, the J gene TRBJ2-2; D is unclear. V was trimmed by 1 base and J by 4 bases, leaving 5 bases between them. Germline loops: CDR1 SGHNT, CDR2 YYREEE (reference sequence). The CDR3 is 13 amino acids. CDR3 sequence reads: CASSLMSTGELFF. CDR3 DNA sequence: TGTGCCAGCAGCTTGATGTCCACCGGGGAGCTGTTTTTT.

This clone was seen a few times. Other DNA sequences in the sample encode the same CDR3. The V and J genes are TRBV30 and TRBJ1-5, with D possibly being TRBD1 (5 bases). Germline CDR1 and CDR2: GTSNPN and SVGIG (reference sequence). Trimming removed 2 bases at V and 6 bases at J, with 11 bases between. The CDR3 length is 13 residues. The CDR3 DNA follows: TGTGCCTGGAGTCTTAGGGGAAGTCAGCCCCAGCATTTT. It encodes CAWSLRGSQPQHF.

This clone was seen more than once but under ten times. The chain uses TRBV30 and TRBJ1-5; D is unresolved. Germline CDR1 is GTSNPN and CDR2 is SVGIG (reference sequence). Trimming cost V 8 bases and J 0 bases, with 14 bases left between them. This CDR3 is 14 amino acids long. The CDR3 sequence: CAAQVAYSNQPQHF. The CDR3 DNA follows: TGTGCCGCGCAGGTAGCTTATAGCAATCAGCCCCAGCATTTT.

This chain uses TRBV9 with TRBJ2-5; 11 nucleotides match TRBD2. The V and J ends lost 5 bases and 5 bases, in that order; junction bases with no gene match: 8. The CDR3 contains 15 residues. Germline assignment: CDR1 SGDLS and CDR2 YYNGEE. The CDR3 DNA sequence: TGTGCCAGCAGTAAGACTAGCGGGGCCATGGAGACCCAGTACTTC. It is translated as CASSKTSGAMETQYF.

This clone was detected only a few times. The chain has TRBV2 and TRBJ2-3, with D perhaps TRBD1 or TRBD2 (5 bases each). With 8 bases removed from V and 0 bases from J, the gap between germline ends came to 15 bases. Germline loops: CDR1 SNHLY, CDR2 FYNNEI. The CDR3 is 15 residues long. CDR3 bases: TGTGCCAGCCCTCCGGGGCGATCTAGCACAGATACGCAGTATTTT. Its protein is CASPPGRSSTDTQYF.